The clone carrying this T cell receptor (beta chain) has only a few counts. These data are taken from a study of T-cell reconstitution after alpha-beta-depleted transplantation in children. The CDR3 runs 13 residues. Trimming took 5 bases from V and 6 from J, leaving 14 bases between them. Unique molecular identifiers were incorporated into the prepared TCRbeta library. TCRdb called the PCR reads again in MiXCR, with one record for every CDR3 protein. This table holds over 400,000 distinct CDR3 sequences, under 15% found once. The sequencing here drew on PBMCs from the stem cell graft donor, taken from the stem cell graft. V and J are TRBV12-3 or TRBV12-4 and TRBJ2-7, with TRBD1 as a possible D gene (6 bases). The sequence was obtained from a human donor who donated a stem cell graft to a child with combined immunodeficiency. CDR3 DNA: TGTGCCAGCAGTCCCGGGACAAGAAGCGAGCAGTACTTC. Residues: CASSPGTRSEQYF.